The TCR beta chain described here comes from a study of CD8 T cells in Susac syndrome. Random-hexamer reverse transcription was applied to roughly 0.5 to 1 ug RNA. Amplification of TCR beta CDR3 across 54 Vbeta and 13 Jbeta was performed with immunoSEQ multiplex PCR. TCRdb re-analysed the immunoSEQ multiplex PCR reads in MiXCR, keeping a single row per CDR3 protein. The table includes about 300,000 distinct CDR3 sequences, approximately 90% detected once. This CDR3 is 15 amino acids long. V lost 2 bases and J lost 2, with 11 bases in between. Germline CDR1 reads SGDLS; CDR2 reads YYNGEE. The patients who served as multiple sclerosis controls were treatment-naive and had stable or active relapsing-remitting disease that fulfilled the revised McDonald criteria. FACS enriched CD8+ TEMRA cells, while bulk CD8+ and CD4+ were negatively isolated.

The rearrangement uses TRBV9 and TRBJ2-1; D is tentatively TRBD1 or TRBD2 (6 bases each). The sequenced material came from CD8+ T cells from PBMCs. This TCR was sampled from a human donor with multiple sclerosis. CDR3 sequence reads: CASSVGGNTYNEQFF. The DNA for the CDR3 is TGTGCCAGCAGCGTGGGGGGCAACACCTACAATGAGCAGTTCTTC.